This T cell receptor beta chain was profiled in a study of patients and donors after allogeneic stem cell transplantation. The germline CDR1 and CDR2 sequences are MGHDK and SYGVNS. Germline trimming cut 5 bases from V and 9 bases from J; bases unmatched to any gene: 17. The CDR3 consists of 16 residues. TCRdb reanalysed the RT-PCR reads using MiXCR and keeps one entry per CDR3 protein. Among about 960,000 distinct CDR3 sequences listed, 15% to 20% were seen once. This clonotype was observed at least ten times. Specimen: blood, either unsorted or a sorted T cell fraction (not recorded which). This clonotype was obtained from a human donor who was either an allogeneic HSCT recipient or a stem cell or donor lymphocyte infusion donor (not recorded which). It is not recorded whose cells these are; they may come from a transplant donor. The rearrangement uses TRBV25-1 and TRBJ1-1; TRBD1 matches at 8 bases. The CDR3 nucleotides are TGTGCCAGCAGTCTTCCCCACGTGGGACAGGAGAATAAAGCTTTCTTT. This sequence encodes CASSLPHVGQENKAFF. Based on the CDR3 plus reference TRBV25-1 and TRBJ1-1, the full variable domain is EADIYQTPRYLVIGTGKKITLECSQTMGHDKMYWYQQDPGMELHLIHYSYGVNSTEKGDLSSESTVSRIRTEHFPLTLESARPSHTSQYLCASSLPHVGQENKAFFGQGTRLTVV.